This section outlines one T cell receptor beta chain sequence together with its context. This clone was counted only a few times. Its antigen remains undetermined. Base qualities are missing; no much larger clone stands one base away. The data were taken from a study of cytomegalovirus exposure and HLA in healthy donors (dated 2017 in TCRdb). For the wider study: According to an earlier analysis of a few hundred of the donors, about 179 million T cells yielded 117 million unique TCR beta sequences and 276 Gb of sequence data. In addition to the first cohort of 666 subjects, a separate validation cohort of 120 different subjects was used. The aim of the study was to test whether cataloging public T cell receptors could identify signatures of past pathogen exposure. Because of strong linkage in the cohort, roughly five DR-DQ haplotypes were treated as single units for association and clustering. To predict cytomegalovirus infection status, the study brought together high-throughput TCR immunosequencing, statistical association of individual TCRs with disease status, and machine learning. Rather than using new phenotypic data, the later analysis identified candidate immune exposures from TCR beta sequences and from how often those sequences occurred across donors. Among the roughly 400 genotyped donors, approximately 81% belonged to the genetic ancestry cluster associated with self-reported Caucasian donors. Typing coverage varied by locus: about 620-640 donors for A, B, C, DRB1 and DQB1; under 550 for DQA1; around 610 for DPA1; roughly 450 for DPB1. In a later analysis, previously published TCR beta repertoires from some 640 donors were re-analyzed and high-resolution HLA genotyping was added so that TCR occurrence patterns could be studied. An earlier analysis of 587 of the donors used high-throughput TCR beta sequencing to judge whether each TCR beta V gene segment behaved as functional or pseudogenic. All discovery cohort repertoires had been generated using a single sequencing platform. The study used immunosequencing to profile the T cell repertoires of about 670 subjects and linked those repertoires to cytomegalovirus serostatus. Across some 400 genotyped donors of the cohort, an average of about 240,000 unique TCR beta nucleotide sequences per donor were sequenced, and roughly a sixth of those sequences were non-productive. In a later genetic analysis, genome-wide SNP genotypes for 398 of the 666 donors were used, and that subset was treated as a discovery cohort. Around 320 gigabases of sequencing data and roughly 90 million unique TCR sequences were included in an early release covering several hundred HLA-typed donors. Alongside the repertoire data, information on donor age, sex, ethnicity and CMV serostatus was compiled. Both class I and class II loci were covered by HLA typing, at four-digit resolution. The paper's findings and limits, for the study overall: Roughly uniform sequencing depth across donors was assumed in presence/absence analyses, although this assumption may not hold. In a later analysis, the rate of TCR association differed among HLA loci, with DRB1 alleles having the most associated TCRs and HLA-C alleles having the fewest. A later analysis associated 16,951 TCR beta sequences with specific HLA alleles at a false discovery rate of 0.05. CMV serostatus was the only immune exposure information available for the cohort. In a later genetic analysis, fewer N-insertions in productive TCRs were reported among donors in an Asian-associated ancestry cluster than the approximately 710-donor mean. In a later analysis, several top co-occurrence clusters were reported to appear linked to parvovirus B19, influenza, CMV and Epstein-Barr virus. A further reported finding was that TCR beta sequences accurately predicted the HLA-A and HLA-B alleles for most subjects in the first cohort. The study listed 164 TCR beta chains as associated with cytomegalovirus. Cytomegalovirus status was reported to be diagnosed by the classifier with high specificity and sensitivity in both the original and validation cohorts. The sequencing pipeline was judged likely to have produced a cluster of highly shared sequence variants as a technical artifact. Three of the identified cytomegalovirus-associated TCR beta chains were confirmed in vitro to be specific for cytomegalovirus antigens. Because the 87-base-pair reads could not distinguish some IMGT-functional V segments, including TRBV6-2 and TRBV6-3, those segments were excluded. When HLA alleles, especially DR and DQ, strongly co-occurred, attributing TCR associations to individual alleles was difficult. Correlated functional status among segregating V segments might be attributable to linkage disequilibrium, but an unknown experimental factor could not be ruled out. A later analysis found that most CMV-associated TCR beta chains appeared HLA-restricted, with HLA associations seemingly driven largely by CMV exposure. The authors suggested that the approach could potentially be extended to other disease states and immunological phenotypes. In this cohort, only TCR beta chains were sequenced, and detectable features were limited by the absence of alpha or paired-chain data. A later genetic analysis associated a missense DCLRE1C variant with V-gene and J-gene trimming of TCR beta chains, and an independent cohort replicated the association. The earlier analysis of fewer than 750 of the donors excluded seventeen rarely observed V segments, including chromosome 9 orphons, because counts were too low. Most TCR sequences were seen in very few donors, while some public TCRs were found in many individuals. Because some donors lacked HLA typing at each locus, the association tests relied only on the typed subset. In a later analysis, HLA-associated TCR beta chains showed more clonal expansion and lower generation probabilities than non-associated chains that were equally common. Broadly in line with IMGT annotations, most TCR beta V segments showed up in productive rearrangements about 90% or about 30% of the time in an earlier analysis of 587 of the donors.

The CDR3 starts with the cysteine, ends with the phenylalanine, and has 15 residues. CDR3 DNA is the only sequence kept; it has 45 bases, read in frame from the first base. The junction carries 13 bases between V and J, which are trimmed by 3 bases and 4 bases respectively. In the germline V gene (reference sequence), CDR1 corresponds to LNHDA and CDR2 to SQIVND. The cohort comprised some 730 healthy bone marrow donors. At the time of sampling, all cohort members were nominally healthy, though unrecorded immune exposures were likely present. The donor tested CMV seronegative, placing the donor among the 352 seronegative members of the cohort. Every donor gave a peripheral blood sample, and the peripheral blood mononuclear cells from that sample were used for TCR beta sequencing. The Qiagen DNeasy Blood Extraction Kit was used to extract genomic DNA from the blood cell samples. The library was prepared using the immunoSEQ multiplex PCR assay. A mixture of 60 forward primers for TCR Vbeta segments and 13 reverse primers for TCR Jbeta segments was used in the multiplex PCR. Amplification of the CDR3 region of rearranged TCR beta genes was performed with a multiplex PCR assay on genomic DNA. The Illumina HiSeq System was used to sequence the amplified TCR beta libraries as 87-base-pair reads. The original methods were these. In a later analysis, roughly 80 million unique TCR beta chains were counted across the 650 to 750 repertoires, and about 9.9 million of these chains were shared by at least two donors. A nearest-neighbor algorithm error-corrected the raw reads and collapsed the reads into unique sequences, merging closely related sequences to remove PCR and sequencing errors. CDR3 sequences were aligned to IMGT reference sequences to assign V, D and J gene segments. Each retained sequence needed at least a six-nucleotide match to both a V gene segment and a J gene segment. Rearrangements were classified as productive when the CDR3 lacked stop codons and remained in frame with V and J, and all other rearrangements were classified as non-productive. Following IMGT convention, CDR3 was defined as the stretch from the second conserved V-encoded cysteine to the conserved J-encoded phenylalanine. In an earlier analysis of more than 550 of the donors, sequences lacking an unambiguous match to a single V gene segment were excluded. In an earlier analysis of about 590 of the donors, a V segment was called functional when productive rearrangements were above 56.7%, and segregating when the standard deviation between donors exceeded 5%. A statistical classification framework was built to diagnose cytomegalovirus status from the catalog of TCR beta chain sequences. In a later analysis, V and J genes were assigned by comparing TCR nucleotide sequences against IMGT/GENE-DB human TR gene sequences. The TCRdist pipeline was used in a later analysis to assign CDR3 sequences and most-parsimonious VDJ recombination scenarios. In a later analysis, each TCR beta chain was defined by its CDR3 amino acid sequence together with its V-gene family, and reads lacking a unique V-gene family were excluded. A later analysis removed roughly 590 highly shared, low-generation-probability nucleotide sequences to deal with suspected cross-contamination and a sequencing artifact. A later analysis calculated a clonal expansion index for each public chain from normalized within-repertoire ranks of inferred template counts. In a later analysis, generation probabilities were computed using a VDJ recombination model fitted to out-of-frame rearrangements, and the results were checked against IGoR. Hypergeometric tests were used in a later analysis to score TCR-TCR, TCR-HLA and TCR-CMV co-occurrence, with a repertoire-size bias correction applied to the TCR pairs. A later analysis estimated false discovery rates by permuting HLA or CMV assignments 20 times. In a later analysis, co-occurring TCRs were grouped with DBSCAN, and TCRdist sequence similarity was added when clustering was performed within HLA-allele-positive subsets. Co-occurrence clustering excluded repertoires with fewer than 30,000 or more than 120,000 public chains, plus five with anomalous nucleotide sharing. TCRdb took this table from immuneACCESS and kept in-frame rearrangements with V and J called. Such tables lack part of the clones; where checked against another copy, unresolved V genes explain under half of the gap, and the rest is unexplained. Clone size and V and J calls were adopted from that table, with D and trimming inferred from the DNA. In this sample the table shows 150,000 to 200,000 clones, 85% of which occur a single time. The ten largest clones capture about 2.5% of the sample.

This receptor was taken from a woman aged 50 to 60 in good health and CMV-seronegative. The specimen was PBMCs. This receptor chain uses TRBV19 and TRBJ1-5; matching of 5 bases hints at TRBD1 as the D gene. The nucleotides are TGTGCCAGTAGTATCATGCAGGGAAAGAATCAGCCCCAGCATTTT. Its amino acids are CASSIMQGKNQPQHF.